This TCR beta chain was obtained from a study of cytomegalovirus exposure and HLA in healthy donors. Researchers ran the PCR with 60 Vbeta and 13 Jbeta primers. Clones were read by immunoSEQ multiplex PCR, and TCRdb kept only the in-frame ones, dropping some. The data hold about 190,000 clones, with just under 75% observed a single time. The CDR3 sequence is 17 residues long. The trim removed 3 bases at V and 7 bases at J, leaving 13 bases unmatched. Looked up from germline, CDR1 is SGHAT and CDR2 is FQNNGV. Findings and caveats of the study: Immune exposure information comprised only CMV serostatus.

Worth noting for this clone: Its specificity is unknown.

The sample was PBMCs. This clonotype was obtained from a woman aged 25 to 39 in good health and CMV-seropositive. The chain links TRBV11-2 to TRBJ2-1; 9 bases match TRBD1. CDR3 in DNA: TGTGCCAGCAGCTTTCAACTACAGGGGGCGCTGAGGAATGAGCAGTTCTTC. Translating it yields CASSFQLQGALRNEQFF.